The 23 T cell receptor beta chains below all came from one sample that was sequenced in a study of T cell responses to AZD1222 COVID-19 vaccine. The protocol was immunoSEQ multiplex PCR, while the TCRdb copy is restricted to in-frame clones and leaves out a portion. This table holds 160,000 or so clones, approximately 90% found once. Sequenced material: peripheral blood, taken on day 0 of AZD1222 vaccination. The receptors here all came from an adult in good health.

This chain uses TRBV6-5 with TRBJ2-2, with a weak D call TRBD1 (5 bases). The CDR3 covers 14 residues. Germline V gene lookup returns CDR1 MNHEY and CDR2 SVGAGI. V dropped 7 bases and J dropped 2 bases, with 11 bases sitting between them. The CDR3 region has the DNA TGTGCCAGCAAGCGACAGCCAAACACCGGGGAGCTGTTTTTT. This gives the protein CASKRQPNTGELFF.

The rearrangement joins TRBV13 to TRBJ2-7; D gene ambiguous. Trimming shortened V by 0 bases and J by 1 base, and 10 bases separated the two germline ends. The CDR3 has 15 amino acids. The germline V gene encodes CDR1 PRHDT and CDR2 FYEKMQ (reference sequence). CDR3 sequence (DNA): TGTGCCAGCAGCTTAGGCCTAAAACCTTCCTACGAGCAGTACTTC. Its protein is CASSLGLKPSYEQYF.

CDR3 region: CATAESGTSGRRKFF. DNA of the CDR3: TGTGCCACCGCCGAGAGCGGGACTAGCGGGAGGCGGAAGTTCTTC. This sequence joins TRBV19 and TRBJ2-1; TRBD2 matches at 15 bases. Unmatched junction bases numbered 15, after V lost 10 bases and J lost 14 bases. The CDR3 totals 15 residues. Germline loops: CDR1 LNHDA, CDR2 SQIVND (reference sequence).

The chain combines TRBV27 with TRBJ1-5; no clear D. Germline lookup yields CDR1 MNHEY and CDR2 SMNVEV (reference sequence). With 0 bases removed from V and 0 bases from J, the gap between germline ends came to 9 bases. The CDR3 consists of 16 residues. CDR3 nucleotide sequence: TGTGCCAGCAGTTTATCGGGCAGGTATAGCAATCAGCCCCAGCATTTT. Its translation is CASSLSGRYSNQPQHF.

In its sample, this clone was seen once. The chain is built from TRBV6-5 and TRBJ2-2, with D perhaps TRBD2 (6 bases). CDR1 MNHEY and CDR2 SVGAGI come from the germline V gene. This CDR3 is 15 amino acids long. Trimming shortened V by 4 bases and J by 6 bases, and 15 bases separated the two germline ends. The CDR3 DNA follows: TGTGCCAGCAGTTGGGGGGTTCTTGACGCCGGGGAGCTGTTTTTT. Its protein is CASSWGVLDAGELFF.

The chain employs TRBV7-2 and TRBJ1-1; D call uncertain. The V gene's germline CDR1 is SGHTA and CDR2 FQGNSA. The CDR3 covers 15 residues. V lost 5 bases and J lost 3, with 16 bases in between. CDR3 in DNA: TGTGCCAGCAGCCCCGAATGGGGTCGGGACACTGAAGCTTTCTTT. This gives the protein CASSPEWGRDTEAFF.

The rearrangement links TRBV6-5 to TRBJ1-1, with a possible D match to TRBD1 (6 bases). CDR1 and CDR2 from the germline V gene are MNHEY and SVGAGI. The CDR3 totals 11 residues. Trimming took off 7 bases at V and 7 bases at J, with 10 bases between the two ends. The CDR3, as DNA: TGTGCCAGCATTCGACAGGTTGAAGCTTTCTTT. Protein product: CASIRQVEAFF.

Points on this clone: It is unclear where the CDR3 begins or ends on the DNA, so no DNA is shown, and the CDR3 is as TCRdb lists it. The chain carries TRBV5-4 and TRBJ1-2; TRBD1, the table's D call, was not compared with the DNA. The CDR3 extends over 16 residues, inclusive of both ends. Per germline, CDR1 SGHNT and CDR2 YYREEE (reference sequence). CDR3 residues: CASSFGPGQANYGYTF.

The V gene is TRBV7-2, the J gene TRBJ1-1, with a tentative D call TRBD1 (5 bases). Germline values: CDR1 SGHTA, CDR2 FQGNSA. The CDR3 contains 12 residues. V dropped 3 bases and J dropped 6 bases, with 8 bases sitting between them. The CDR3 nucleotides read TGTGCCAGCAGCTTGGGGGGTCCTGAAGCTTTCTTT. This translates into CASSLGGPEAFF.

V and J are TRBV6-5 and TRBJ1-2; D unresolved. CDR3 length equals 15 residues. The V and J ends lost 5 bases and 4 bases respectively, with 17 bases between them. Germline CDR1 is MNHEY and CDR2 is SVGAGI. CDR3 in DNA: TGTGCCAGCAGTCCGCCGGACGCCAGAAGCTATGGCTACACCTTC. Protein sequence: CASSPPDARSYGYTF.

The V call is TRBV18, the J call TRBJ2-1, with TRBD2 identical over 10 bases. Trimming at V came to 6 bases and at J to 10 bases, leaving 21 bases not matched to a gene. Per the germline V gene, CDR1 is KGHSH and CDR2 is LQKENI. This CDR3 has 18 residues. CDR3 sequence: CASSPSFSSGSNEREQFF. CDR3 bases: TGTGCCAGCTCCCCTTCCTTTTCTAGCGGGAGTAATGAGCGGGAGCAGTTCTTC.

This chain joins TRBV5-4 and TRBJ1-2, with 9 bases lining up with TRBD1. Unmatched junction bases numbered 11, after V lost 4 bases and J lost 7 bases. The V gene's germline CDR1 is SGHNT and CDR2 YYREEE (reference sequence). The CDR3 covers 15 residues. The CDR3 protein is CASSTEQGASIGYTF. CDR3 sequence (DNA): TGTGCCAGCAGCACCGAACAGGGGGCGTCTATTGGCTACACCTTC.

The CDR3 reads CASSLQGGTEAFF. The CDR3 DNA follows: TGTGCCAGTAGCTTACAGGGAGGCACTGAAGCTTTCTTT. The rearrangement joins TRBV19 to TRBJ1-1, with D tentatively TRBD1 (6 bases). Trimming took off 6 bases at V and 4 bases at J, with 12 bases between the two ends. CDR1 is LNHDA and CDR2 is SQIVND in the germline V gene (reference sequence). The CDR3 runs 13 residues.

The rearrangement uses TRBV12-3 or TRBV12-4 and TRBJ2-3; the D is unclear. This CDR3 has 11 residues. V lost 7 bases, J lost 2 bases, and 4 bases lay in between. CDR3 DNA sequence: TGTGCCAGCACCAACACAGATACGCAGTATTTT. As protein: CASTNTDTQYF.

The chain carries TRBV28 and TRBJ2-5; 13 bases fit TRBD2. The J segment lost 5 bases and the V segment lost 5 bases, leaving 5 bases of the junction unmatched. Germline CDR1 reads MDHEN; CDR2 reads SYDVKM. This CDR3 has 15 residues. This CDR3 reads CASSRLAGGGETQYF. The CDR3 region has the DNA TGTGCCAGCAGTCGACTAGCGGGAGGAGGGGAGACCCAGTACTTC.

This rearrangement joins TRBV29-1 to TRBJ2-3, with TRBD1 matching 12 bases. Germline loops: CDR1 SQVTM, CDR2 ANQGSEA. CDR3 size: 16 residues. V lost 3 bases, J lost 2 bases, and 6 bases stayed unmatched. The CDR3 nucleotides read TGCAGCGTTGACGGGACAGGGGGCCGTTCCACAGATACGCAGTATTTT. This gives the protein CSVDGTGGRSTDTQYF.

The chain combines TRBV24-1 with TRBJ1-5, with 11 bases lining up with TRBD1. The CDR3 sequence is 15 residues long. V dropped 3 bases and J dropped 6; count of bases not matched to a gene: 3. From germline, CDR1 is KGHDR and CDR2 SFDVKD. The CDR3 region is CATSDRTGGFQPQHF. DNA of the CDR3: TGTGCCACCAGTGATCGGACAGGGGGCTTTCAGCCCCAGCATTTT.

This chain joins TRBV29-1 and TRBJ1-5; 7 nucleotides match TRBD1. CDR1 and CDR2 (germline): SQVTM, ANQGSEA. There are 13 residues in the CDR3. Trimming took 6 bases from V and 2 from J; bases not matched to a gene: 4. CDR3 sequence reads: CSVPGQGNQPQHF. CDR3 nucleotides: TGCAGCGTGCCTGGACAGGGCAATCAGCCCCAGCATTTT. Variable domain in full (rest from reference TRBV29-1 and TRBJ1-5): SAVISQKPSRDICQRGTSLTIQCQVDSQVTMMFWYRQQPGQSLTLIATANQGSEATYESGFVIDKFPISRPNLTFSTLTVSNMSPEDSSIYLCSVPGQGNQPQHFGDGTRLSIL.

This chain joins TRBV29-1 and TRBJ1-1, with D hard to call. The CDR3 spans 13 residues. Between the trimmed V and J ends, which lost 2 bases and 0 bases, there was a span of 7 bases. Germline lookup yields CDR1 SQVTM and CDR2 ANQGSEA. The CDR3: CSVEKLMNTEAFF. CDR3 sequence (DNA): TGCAGCGTTGAAAAGCTCATGAACACTGAAGCTTTCTTT.

The chain links TRBV6-2 or TRBV6-3 to TRBJ2-1; 9 bases are a match to TRBD2. V gave up 5 bases and J gave up 15 bases; unmatched junction bases: 14. CDR3 length: 14 residues. Germline V lookup: CDR1 MNHEY, CDR2 SVGEGT. The CDR3 DNA is TGTGCCAGCAGTGTCTCTAGCGGGATCCGCGGACTGTTCTTC. It is translated as CASSVSSGIRGLFF.

This chain links TRBV10-3 with TRBJ2-1; perhaps D is TRBD1 or TRBD2 (6 bases each). V gave up 2 bases and J gave up 0 bases, with 11 bases separating them. In germline, CDR1 is ENHRY, CDR2 SYGVKD. The CDR3 covers 16 residues. The CDR3 DNA follows: TGTGCCATCAGTGAGAGGGGGGAGAGCTCCTACAATGAGCAGTTCTTC. Residues: CAISERGESSYNEQFF.

The J gene is TRBJ1-3, the V gene TRBV11-1, with D hard to call. The CDR3 contains 15 residues. The V gene's germline CDR1 is SGHAT and CDR2 FQDESV (reference sequence). V was clipped by 1 base and J by 1 base, with 8 bases between them. CDR3 bases: TGTGCCAGCAGCTTAGGATGGGGATCTGGAAACACCATATATTTT. This codes for CASSLGWGSGNTIYF.

This clone was observed a single time. The chain uses TRBV7-9 and TRBJ1-1; D gene ambiguous. From germline, CDR1 is SEHNR and CDR2 FQNEAQ (reference sequence). Trimming took 2 bases from V and 6 from J, leaving 10 bases between them. The CDR3 totals 13 residues. The CDR3 here is CASSLISGPEAFF. Here the CDR3 DNA reads TGTGCCAGCAGCTTAATTTCAGGCCCTGAAGCTTTCTTT.